The present T cell receptor beta chain was sequenced within a study of blood T cell repertoires in COVID-19 (dated by TCRdb to the early 2020s). About the full investigation: Samples from collaborators originated in the United States, Italy and Spain and spanned both the acute and convalescent phases of COVID-19. The material from the prospective study consisted of cDNA or gDNA derived from T cells, B-cell-depleted T cells, or PBMCs. Subjects who had been exposed to COVID-19, were actively infected with it, or had recovered from it provided the deeply sampled blood TCRbeta repertoires that made up the dataset. The repertoires were released in a freely available public database meant as a resource for research on the immune response to SARS-CoV-2. The samples were drawn from the first 160 participants of the ongoing ImmuneRACE study and from 950 to 1,500 subjects provided by 6 global collaborators. The sample metadata nearly always contained a de-identified subject ID, COVID-19 status, age in years and sex. Where available, HLA class I and class II types were obtained from metadata supplied by the sample provider rather than from assay-based typing.

Each collaborating institution followed its own protocols to collect whole blood in K2EDTA tubes. For TCRbeta analysis, collaborators shipped samples in one of three forms: frozen whole blood, isolated PBMCs, or DNA extracted from either of those sample types. Study-wide findings and limitations: How much clinical and demographic metadata was included differed by source and by participant, and the metadata was provided uncurated.

V is clipped by 0 bases and J by 10 bases, and the sequence between their germline boundaries is 14 bases long. Measured from the cysteine to the phenylalanine, the CDR3 is 13 residues long. Solely the CDR3 DNA is kept, with 39 bases framed from the first base. Looking up the germline V gene yields CDR1 SGDLS and CDR2 YYNGEE. The immunoSEQ Assay, a bias-controlled multiplex PCR, was used to amplify TCRbeta CDR3 regions from genomic DNA. The original pipeline was this. The number of nucleated cells in each sample was estimated by amplification of reference gene primers within the assay. To quantify the absolute abundance of each unique TCRbeta CDR3 rearrangement, sequence reads were collapsed and filtered. For each sample, productive Simpson clonality was calculated as the square root of Simpson's diversity index over productive rearrangements. In TCRdb, the immuneACCESS table is reduced to in-frame sequences with V and J assigned. These tables do not hold every clone; where another copy was compared, an unresolved V gene accounts for under half, and the others remain unexplained. V, J and clone size reflect that table, while D and trimming were determined from the DNA. The sample has about 140,000 clones on record, more than 75% of them singletons. Together, the top ten hold approximately 4.2% of the sample.

On this clone: Its recognized antigen is unknown. Per-nucleotide qualities are absent, and no much larger clonotype sits a single base away.

This sequence originates from a woman aged 40 to 55 with acute or convalescent COVID-19. The sequenced material came from peripheral blood. This sequence uses TRBV9 and TRBJ2-7, and TRBD2 may be the D gene, going by 5 matching bases. The CDR3 corresponds to CASSVDHGGEQYF. The nucleotide sequence reads TGTGCCAGCAGCGTAGACCATGGAGGCGAACAGTACTTC. Where the CDR3 stops, the reference TRBV9 and TRBJ2-7 genes take over; the full variable domain is DSGVTQTPKHLITATGQRVTLRCSPRSGDLSVYWYQQSLDQGLQFLIQYYNGEERAKGNILERFSAQQFPDLHSELNLSSLELGDSALYFCASSVDHGGEQYFGPGTRLTVT.